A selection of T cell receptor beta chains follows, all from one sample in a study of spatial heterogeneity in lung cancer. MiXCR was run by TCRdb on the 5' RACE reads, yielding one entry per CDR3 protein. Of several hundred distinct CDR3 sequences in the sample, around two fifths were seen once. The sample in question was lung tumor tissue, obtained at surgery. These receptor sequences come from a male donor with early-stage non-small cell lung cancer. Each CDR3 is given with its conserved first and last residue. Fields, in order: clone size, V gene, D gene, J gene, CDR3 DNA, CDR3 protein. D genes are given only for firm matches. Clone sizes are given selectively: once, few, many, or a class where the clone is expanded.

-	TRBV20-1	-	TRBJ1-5	TGCAGTGCTAGTTCAGGGAGCAATCAGCCCCAGCATTTT	CSASSGSNQPQHF
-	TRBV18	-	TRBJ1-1	TGTGCCAGCTCATCCCCCTGGGGTACTGAAGCTTTCTTT	CASSSPWGTEAFF
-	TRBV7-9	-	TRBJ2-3	TGTGCCAGCAGCTTACTAGCTAAACACACAGATACGCAGTATTTT	CASSLLAKHTDTQYF
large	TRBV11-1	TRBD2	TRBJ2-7	TGTGCCAGCAGCTTACGGGCTAGCGGGACTGAGCAGTACTTC	CASSLRASGTEQYF
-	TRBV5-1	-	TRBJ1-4	TGCGCCAGCAGCTTTGGGGGGCCAGCTAATGAAAAACTGTTTTTT	CASSFGGPANEKLFF
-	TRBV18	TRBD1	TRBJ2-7	TGTGCCAGCTCACCGTCTTACTTCCGACAGGGGGCTAACTACGAGCAGTACTTC	CASSPSYFRQGANYEQYF
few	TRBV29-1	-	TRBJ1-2	TGCAGCGTTGAGTTTTTCGGCACCCCCGGCTACACCTTC	CSVEFFGTPGYTF
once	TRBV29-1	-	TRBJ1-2	TGCAGCGCTCAACAGGGAGGGGTTAACTATGGCTACACCTTC	CSAQQGGVNYGYTF
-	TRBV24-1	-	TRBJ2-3	TGTGCCACCAGTGTTACAGGGCCCTTAAGCGATACGCAGTATTTT	CATSVTGPLSDTQYF
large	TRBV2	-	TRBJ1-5	TGTGCCAGCAGTGAATGGGGGACAAGAAGTCAGCCCCAGCATTTT	CASSEWGTRSQPQHF
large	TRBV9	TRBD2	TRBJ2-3	TGTGCCAGCAGCCGAGACCCACATAGCGGGGGCACAGATACGCAGTATTTT	CASSRDPHSGGTDTQYF
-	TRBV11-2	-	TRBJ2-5	TGTGCCAGCAGACCACGGTCCGAATTTAAAGAGACCCAGTACTTC	CASRPRSEFKETQYF
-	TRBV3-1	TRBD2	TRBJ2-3	TGTGCCAGCAGCCAAAATAGCGGGAGTAGGACAGATACGCAGTATTTT	CASSQNSGSRTDTQYF
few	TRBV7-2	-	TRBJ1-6	TGTGCCAGCAGCTTAGGTAGTCCAGGGGATAACTCACCCCTCCACTTT	CASSLGSPGDNSPLHF
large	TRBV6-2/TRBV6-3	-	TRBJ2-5	TGTGCCAGCACTCCCAACTATATCGGCCAAGAGACCCAGTACTTC	CASTPNYIGQETQYF
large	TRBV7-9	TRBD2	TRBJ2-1	TGTGCCAAAAAGCCTCTCTCTAGCGGGAGCTCCTACAATGAGCAGTTCTTC	CAKKPLSSGSSYNEQFF
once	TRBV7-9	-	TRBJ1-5	TGTGCCAGCAGCTTCTCCAACAATCAGCCCCAGCATTTT	CASSFSNNQPQHF
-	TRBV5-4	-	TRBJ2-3	TGTGCCAGCAGCTTGGACGGGGATACGCAGTATTTT	CASSLDGDTQYF
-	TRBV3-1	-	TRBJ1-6	TGTGCCAGCAGCCCGAATTCTGGGGTGACACCCCTCCACTTT	CASSPNSGVTPLHF
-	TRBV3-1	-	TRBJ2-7	TGTGCCAGCAGCCAAGGCAACATCCTTTACGAGCAGTACTTC	CASSQGNILYEQYF
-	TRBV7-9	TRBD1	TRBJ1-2	TGTGCCAGCAGCTTCAGTACAGGACAGGGGAAGTATGGCTACACCTTC	CASSFSTGQGKYGYTF
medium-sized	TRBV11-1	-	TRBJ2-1	TGTGCCAGCAGCTTAGCGGCGGGGCCCTACAATGAGCAGTTCTTC	CASSLAAGPYNEQFF
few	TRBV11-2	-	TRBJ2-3	TGTGCCAGCAGCTTACTCGAAAACTCAGATACGCAGTATTTT	CASSLLENSDTQYF
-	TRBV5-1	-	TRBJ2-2	TGCGCCAGCAGCCTGTCGCGGGTAGCGAACACCGGGGAGCTGTTTTTT	CASSLSRVANTGELFF
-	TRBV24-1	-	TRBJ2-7	TGTGCCACCAGCACGGACAGCTACGAGCAGTACTTC	CATSTDSYEQYF
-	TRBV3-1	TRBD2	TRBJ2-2	TGTGCCAGCAGCCACGGACTAGCGGGAGTGGTTCCCGGGGAGCTGTTTTTT	CASSHGLAGVVPGELFF
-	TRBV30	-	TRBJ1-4	TGTGCCTGGAGTGTAGTCCTTGGGACGGGAACAACTAATGAAAAACTGTTTTTT	CAWSVVLGTGTTNEKLFF
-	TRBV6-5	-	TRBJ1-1	TGTGCCAGCAGTCGGGATGTAGGGGGCACTGAAGCTTTCTTT	CASSRDVGGTEAFF
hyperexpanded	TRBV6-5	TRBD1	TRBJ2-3	TGTGCCAGCAGTTACTTGGGACAGGGGGATACGCAGTATTTT	CASSYLGQGDTQYF
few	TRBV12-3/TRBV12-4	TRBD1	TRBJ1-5	TGTGCCAGCAGTCCCCGACAGGGTTGGGGGCAGCCCCAGCATTTT	CASSPRQGWGQPQHF
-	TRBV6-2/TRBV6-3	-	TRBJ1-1	TGTGCCAGCAGTCACTCCTATGGCGGTGTAGCTTTCTTT	CASSHSYGGVAFF
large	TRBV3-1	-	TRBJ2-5	TGTGCCAGCAGCCAAGCGGTGGAGACCCAGTACTTC	CASSQAVETQYF